The TCR beta chain under discussion was sequenced for a study of beta chain features in type 1 diabetes. The CDR3 length is 15 residues. Germline CDR1 and CDR2: SGHTA and FQGNSA. The V and J ends lost 5 bases and 1 base, in that order; junction bases with no gene match: 5. Expressed TCRB transcripts got sequenced, as all isolated RNA was reverse transcribed. Sequencing used immunoSEQ multiplex PCR; TCRdb keeps in-frame clones, though not all of them. The sample has a few hundred thousand clones; roughly 12% are singletons. Sample: naive CD4+ T cells from blood. This TCR was sampled from a man aged 18 to 29 in good health. The V call is TRBV7-2, the J call TRBJ2-7; TRBD2 agrees at 10 bases. Here the CDR3 reads CASSKQAGGSYEQYF. The CDR3 nucleotides are TGTGCCAGCAGCAAACAAGCGGGGGGGTCCTACGAGCAGTACTTC.